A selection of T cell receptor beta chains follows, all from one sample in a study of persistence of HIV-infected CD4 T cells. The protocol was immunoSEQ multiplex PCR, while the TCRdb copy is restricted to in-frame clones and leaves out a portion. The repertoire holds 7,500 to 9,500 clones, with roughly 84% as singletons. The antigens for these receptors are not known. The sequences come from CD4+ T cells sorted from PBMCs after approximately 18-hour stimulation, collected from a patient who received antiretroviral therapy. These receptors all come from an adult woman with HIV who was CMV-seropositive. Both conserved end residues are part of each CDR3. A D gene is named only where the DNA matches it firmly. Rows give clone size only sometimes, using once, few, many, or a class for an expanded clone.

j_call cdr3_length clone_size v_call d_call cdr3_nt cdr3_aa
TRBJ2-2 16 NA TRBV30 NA TGTGCCTGGAGTGTACGAGTGGTCAGAAACACCGGGGAGCTGTTTTTT CAWSVRVVRNTGELFF
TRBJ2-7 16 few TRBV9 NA TGTGCCAGCAGCGCGACGGACCTCACTCAGGCCTACGAGCAGTACTTC CASSATDLTQAYEQYF
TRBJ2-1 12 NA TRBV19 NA TGTGCCAGTAGTCTTTTTCCCAATGAGCAGTTCTTC CASSLFPNEQFF
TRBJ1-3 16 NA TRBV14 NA TGTGCCAGCAGCCAAGTTTTTAGGGGGACTGGAAACACCATATATTTT CASSQVFRGTGNTIYF
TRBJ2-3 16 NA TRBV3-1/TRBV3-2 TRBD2 TGTGCCAGCAGCCGCTCCGGGACTACTCAGAGGAGGACGCAGTATTTT CASSRSGTTQRRTQYF
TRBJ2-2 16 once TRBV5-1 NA TGCGCCAGCAGCTTGGTTTCCAGGGCAATCACCGGGGAGCTGTTTTTT CASSLVSRAITGELFF
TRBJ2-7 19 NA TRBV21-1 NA TGTGCCAGCAGCAAAGCTCCCAGGACAGGGGGCGAGTCTCACCACGAGCAGTACTTC CASSKAPRTGGESHHEQYF
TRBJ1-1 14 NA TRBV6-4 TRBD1 TGTGCCAGCAGCTTACAGGGGGGAGGCACTGAAGCTTTCTTT CASSLQGGGTEAFF
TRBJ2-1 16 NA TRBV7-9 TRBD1 TGTGCCAGCAGCTTACCGGGACAGAGCTCCTACAATGAGCAGTTCTTC CASSLPGQSSYNEQFF
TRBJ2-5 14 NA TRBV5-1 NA TGCGCCAGCACGCAGGGCACGCAAAAAGAGACCCAGTACTTC CASTQGTQKETQYF
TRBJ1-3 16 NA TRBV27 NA TGTGCCAGCAGTTTAGTTGGGGGTTACTCTGGAAACACCATATATTTT CASSLVGGYSGNTIYF
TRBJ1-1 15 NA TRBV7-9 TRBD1 TGTGCCAGCAGCTTAGAGGGACAGGTGAACACTGAAGCTTTCTTT CASSLEGQVNTEAFF
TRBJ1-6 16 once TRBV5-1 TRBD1 TGCGCCAGCACGACAGGGGCGCAGCGAGGGTATTCACCCCTCCACTTT CASTTGAQRGYSPLHF
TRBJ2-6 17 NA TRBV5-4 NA TGTGCCAGCAGCTTGTGGTCCGGGGCTGGTGGGGCCAACGTCCTGACTTTC CASSLWSGAGGANVLTF
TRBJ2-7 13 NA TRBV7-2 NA TGTGCCAGCAGCGGACAGCCTACCTACGAGCAGTACTTC CASSGQPTYEQYF
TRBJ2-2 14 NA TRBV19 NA TGTGCCAGTAACCCGTCACAGGATACCGGGGAGCTGTTTTTT CASNPSQDTGELFF
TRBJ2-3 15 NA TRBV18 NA TGTGCCAGCTCACCAACAGGCAGTAGCACAGATACGCAGTATTTT CASSPTGSSTDTQYF
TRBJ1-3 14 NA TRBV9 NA TGTGCCAGCAGCCTCGGACTGTCTGGAAACACCATATATTTT CASSLGLSGNTIYF
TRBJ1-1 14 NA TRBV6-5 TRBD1 TGTGCCAGCCGGGACAGGGAGCGGAACACTGAAGCTTTCTTT CASRDRERNTEAFF
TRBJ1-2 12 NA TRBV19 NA TGTGCCAGTAGCCGCTCTGGCTACGGCTACACCTTC CASSRSGYGYTF
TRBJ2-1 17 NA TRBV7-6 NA TGTGCCAGCAGCTTAGCGACTAGCCGGGGGGCTTACAATGAGCAGTTCTTC CASSLATSRGAYNEQFF
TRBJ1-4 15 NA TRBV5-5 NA TGTGCCAGCAGCTGGGGGACCGGGCAGAATGAAAAACTGTTTTTT CASSWGTGQNEKLFF
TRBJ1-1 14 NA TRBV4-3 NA TGCGCCAGCAGCCTGACAGGAGGGGACACTGAAGCTTTCTTT CASSLTGGDTEAFF
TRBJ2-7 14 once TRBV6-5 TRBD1 TGTGCCAGCAGCCCCGACAGGGGACCCTACGAGCAGTACTTC CASSPDRGPYEQYF
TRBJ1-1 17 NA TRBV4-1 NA TGCGCCAGCAGCCACGACAGGTTCTATTCAATGAACACTGAAGCTTTCTTT CASSHDRFYSMNTEAFF
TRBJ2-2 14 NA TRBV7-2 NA TGTGCCAGCAGCTTAGGACTGAGCACCGGGGAGCTGTTTTTT CASSLGLSTGELFF
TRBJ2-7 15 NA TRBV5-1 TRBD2 TGCGCCAGCAGCGACTCTAGCGGGAGTGCCTACGAGCAGTACTTC CASSDSSGSAYEQYF
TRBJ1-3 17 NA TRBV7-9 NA TGTGCCAGCAGCTTCGGTTGGGGAGAGAGCTCTGGAAACACCATATATTTT CASSFGWGESSGNTIYF
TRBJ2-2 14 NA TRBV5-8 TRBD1 TGTGCCAGCAGACGGGACAGACACACCGGGGAGCTGTTTTTT CASRRDRHTGELFF
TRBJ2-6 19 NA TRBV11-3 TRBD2 TGTGCCAGCAGCTCCGGGACTAGCGGGGGTATGTCTGGGGCCAACGTCCTGACTTTC CASSSGTSGGMSGANVLTF
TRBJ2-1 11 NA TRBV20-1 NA TGCAGTGCCCCTCTTTACAATGAGCAGTTCTTC CSAPLYNEQFF
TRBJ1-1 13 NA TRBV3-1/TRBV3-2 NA TGTGCCAGCAGCCGATCTACGAACACTGAAGCTTTCTTT CASSRSTNTEAFF
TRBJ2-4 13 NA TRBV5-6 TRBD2 TGTGCCAGCAGCTTGGTTAGCGGGAGTCTTCAGTACTTC CASSLVSGSLQYF
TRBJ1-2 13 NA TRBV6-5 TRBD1 TGTGCCAGCAGTTTACAGGGGGCTCAAGGCTACACCTTC CASSLQGAQGYTF
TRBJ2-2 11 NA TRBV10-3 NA TGTGCCATTCGGGGAAGCGGGGAGCTGTTTTTT CAIRGSGELFF
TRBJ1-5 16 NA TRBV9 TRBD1 TGTGCCAGCAGCGCCCTAATCCACAGGGGGAATCAGCCCCAGCATTTT CASSALIHRGNQPQHF
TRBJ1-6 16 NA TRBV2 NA TGTGCCAGCATACGCCTGGATACAGGGAATAATTCACCCCTCCACTTT CASIRLDTGNNSPLHF
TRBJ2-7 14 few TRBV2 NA TGTGCCAGCAGTGCTGGGCAGCCCTCCTACGAGCAGTACTTC CASSAGQPSYEQYF
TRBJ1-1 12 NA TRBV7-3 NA TGTGCCAGCAGCCGCGGTGGCACTGAAGCTTTCTTT CASSRGGTEAFF